The rows below give T cell receptor beta chains drawn from one sample of a study of patients and donors after allogeneic stem cell transplantation. TCRdb called the RT-PCR reads again in MiXCR, with one record for every CDR3 protein. The sample gives 390,000 or so distinct CDR3 sequences, 16% of which show up once; about 7% is in the top ten. The sequenced sample consisted of blood, either unsorted or a sorted T cell fraction (not recorded which). The receptors were gathered from a human donor who was either an allogeneic HSCT recipient or a stem cell or donor lymphocyte infusion donor (not recorded which). It is not recorded whose cells these are; they may come from a transplant donor. Each CDR3 is given with its conserved first and last residue. A D gene is named only where the DNA matches it firmly. Rows may omit the clone size; those that give it use once, few, many or a size class.

j_call d_call v_call clone_size cdr3_nt cdr3_aa
TRBJ2-1 . TRBV24-1 . TGTGCCACCAGTGATGCCGGGACACCAAACCAGTTCTTC CATSDAGTPNQFF
TRBJ1-5 . TRBV21-1 . TGTGCCAGCAGCAAAGATCCGGGCGGGGCCCATCTCTGGAATCAGCCCCAGCATTTT CASSKDPGGAHLWNQPQHF
TRBJ2-3 TRBD2 TRBV7-2 . TGTGCCAGCAGCTTAGCTAGCGGGGGGGCCAGGGATACGCAGTATTTT CASSLASGGARDTQYF
TRBJ2-3 TRBD1 TRBV12-3/TRBV12-4 . TGTGCCAGCAGTTTACGAACAGGGGGTCGCACAGATACGCAGTATTTT CASSLRTGGRTDTQYF
TRBJ2-7 . TRBV30 few TGTGCCTGTACAATTCCTACGTTACCCTACGAGCAGTACTTC CACTIPTLPYEQYF
TRBJ1-2 . TRBV6-1 . TGTGCCAGCAGAGACCGACAGGCCCGAAACTATGGCTACACCTTC CASRDRQARNYGYTF
TRBJ1-4 . TRBV7-9 . TGTGCCAGCAGACCAGTCCTAACCAGAGAAAAACTGTTTTTT CASRPVLTREKLFF
TRBJ2-5 . TRBV12-3/TRBV12-4 . TGTGCCAGCAGCTCACCCCCAGGGGCCCAGTACTTC CASSSPPGAQYF
TRBJ1-1 . TRBV12-3/TRBV12-4 . TGTGCCAGCAGTTCCCACTGGCAGTCCACTGAAGCTTTCTTT CASSSHWQSTEAFF
TRBJ1-2 . TRBV5-1 many TGCGCCAGCAGCTTGGACGGGAACTATGGCTACACCTTC CASSLDGNYGYTF
TRBJ1-4 TRBD1 TRBV29-1 . TGCAGCGGGTATGGACAGGAGCAAAAACTGTTTTTT CSGYGQEQKLFF